This passage covers 5 T cell receptor beta chains from one sample sequenced in a study of shared clonotypes between healthy human individuals. Assay: immunoSEQ multiplex PCR; the TCRdb copy retains only in-frame clones and omits some. The table lists about 600,000 clones, more than 95% of them singletons. Sequences were obtained from naive CD4+ T cells sorted from blood. The subset is: CD45RA+ positively selected. These receptors were taken from a woman aged 30 to 39 in good health.

The V and J genes are TRBV10-1 and TRBJ1-6; the D gene is possibly TRBD1 (5 bases). V lost 6 bases, J lost 5 bases, and 11 bases lay in between. The germline gives CDR1 WNHNN, CDR2 SYGVQD (reference sequence). The CDR3 is made up of 14 amino acids. CDR3 amino acids: CASSPGTDNSPLHF. CDR3 DNA: TGCGCCAGCAGCCCCGGGACGGATAATTCACCCCTCCACTTT.

This clone was seen only once. This chain links TRBV7-6 with TRBJ2-1, with D uncertain. This CDR3 is 15 amino acids long. The V and J ends lost 2 bases and 0 bases respectively, with 8 bases between them. Per germline, CDR1 SGHVS and CDR2 FNYEAQ. The CDR3 DNA is TGTGCCAGCAGCTTAAGAAGTCTCTCCTACAATGAGCAGTTCTTC. Its translation is CASSLRSLSYNEQFF.

The chain couples TRBV12-1 to TRBJ2-5; no check of the table's D call, TRBD2, against the DNA was made. With the DNA end fitting TRBJ2-7 better, the J assignment may be wrong. TRBV12-1 counts as a pseudogene. This CDR3 spans 12 amino acids. The CDR3: CASSRNYYEQYF. In nucleotides, the CDR3 is TGTGCCAGCAGCCGTAATTACTACGAGCAGTACTTC.

This sequence joins TRBV5-1 and TRBJ1-1; D perhaps matches TRBD1 (5 bases). This CDR3 spans 15 amino acids. Germline-derived CDR1 and CDR2 are SGHRS and YFSETQ. V lost 3 bases, J lost 0 bases, and 12 bases lay in between. DNA of the CDR3: TGCGCCAGCAGCTGGAATGGGGGAATGAACACTGAAGCTTTCTTT. Protein sequence: CASSWNGGMNTEAFF.

Remarks on this clone: The identical CDR3 is also encoded by other nucleotide sequences in the sample. V gene TRBV5-1 combines with J gene TRBJ2-1; TRBD2 agrees at 11 bases. V lost 2 bases, J lost 6 bases, and 1 base stayed unmatched. Germline CDR1 SGHRS, CDR2 YFSETQ. The CDR3 runs 14 residues. The CDR3 sequence is CASSLGLAGNEQFF. Written as DNA, the CDR3 is TGCGCCAGCAGCTTAGGACTAGCGGGCAATGAGCAGTTCTTC.